This T cell receptor beta chain was identified in a study of CD8 T cells in Susac syndrome. Note on this clonotype: Its target is unknown.

Study observations and caveats: The study recognized that the number of individuals in its TCR sequencing and HLA analysis was relatively small.

Controls matched for sex and age were healthy donors. Random hexamers were used to reverse transcribe an amount of roughly 0.45 to 1 ug RNA. Coverage of TCR beta CDR3 amplification by immunoSEQ multiplex PCR extended to 54 Vbeta and 13 Jbeta. TCRdb reprocessed the immunoSEQ multiplex PCR reads via MiXCR and lists one record per CDR3 protein. The repertoire consists of 180,000 or so distinct CDR3 sequences, with 90% to 95% occurring once and the leading ten covering over 0.12%. This CDR3 contains 15 residues. V was pared by 4 bases and J by 4 bases, with 9 bases of the junction left unmatched. The chain has TRBV12-3 or TRBV12-4 and TRBJ2-7; the match to TRBD1 covers 8 bases. This receptor was identified in a human donor in good health. Sequencing was carried out using CD4+ T cells from PBMCs. The CDR3 loop is CASSSGQGRGYEQYF. The CDR3 bases are TGTGCCAGCAGTTCCGGACAGGGAAGGGGATACGAGCAGTACTTC.